This T cell receptor beta chain appears in the sequencing data of a study of blood T cell repertoires in COVID-19. Study at large: PBMCs, B-cell-depleted T cells, or T cells were the source of the cDNA or gDNA that made up the material.

The CDR3 has 14 amino acids. CDR1 and CDR2 (germline): SGHRS, YFSETQ. V lost 1 base and J lost 2, with 8 bases in between. In the authors' workflow: It was from reference gene primer amplification that nucleated cell counts were estimated. Clones were read by immunoSEQ multiplex PCR, and TCRdb kept only the in-frame ones, dropping some. The V and J calls and clone size are taken from that table; D and trimming were inferred from the DNA. The sample records 100,000 or so clones, approximately 93% being singletons. The sequencing input was peripheral blood. The chain combines TRBV5-1 with TRBJ2-3; D is ambiguous. This receptor was identified in a man aged 60 to 75 with acute or convalescent COVID-19. The CDR3 DNA reads as TGCGCCAGCAGCTTGCTACCCGCCACAGATACGCAGTATTTT. As protein: CASSLLPATDTQYF.